One sample yielded the 18 T cell receptor beta chains listed below, sequenced in a study of T cell responses to AZD1222 COVID-19 vaccine. TCRdb keeps only in-frame clones here, not all; method: immunoSEQ multiplex PCR. The sample yields roughly 150,000 clones, approximately 88% seen once. The sequences come from peripheral blood, collected on day 0 of MenACWY control vaccination. The origin of the receptors is an adult in good health.

This rearrangement joins TRBV14 to TRBJ1-5; D unclear. Between the trimmed V and J ends, which lost 3 bases and 4 bases, there was a span of 7 bases. Germline-derived CDR1 and CDR2 are SGHDN and FVKESK. The CDR3 is made up of 13 amino acids. The CDR3 DNA follows: TGTGCCAGCAGCCAGTGGGGAAATCAGCCCCAGCATTTT. The encoded protein is CASSQWGNQPQHF.

The genes are TRBV20-1 and TRBJ1-1, with D uncertain. V was trimmed by 8 bases and J by 4 bases, leaving 11 bases between them. This CDR3 spans 11 amino acids. Germline V gene lookup returns CDR1 DFQATT and CDR2 SNEGSKA (reference sequence). DNA of the CDR3: TGCAGTTCCGAACGGGGCACTGAAGCTTTCTTT. It encodes CSSERGTEAFF.

This clone was found once. V and J are TRBV7-2 and TRBJ2-3; D remains ambiguous. Trimming stripped 0 bases from V and 3 bases from J, with 7 bases between. Germline-derived CDR1 and CDR2 are SGHTA and FQGNSA. This CDR3 spans 14 amino acids. The CDR3, as DNA: TGTGCCAGCAGCTTAGCGACCGCAACAGATACGCAGTATTTT. Its protein product is CASSLATATDTQYF.

This sequence joins TRBV7-8 and TRBJ2-3, with D tentatively TRBD2 (5 bases). Germline V CDR1 and CDR2: SGHVS, FQNEAQ. The CDR3 spans 15 residues. V lost 5 bases and J 1 base, leaving 13 bases between the germline ends. The CDR3 nucleotides read TGTGCCAGCAGCCACGGGAAGCAGGGCACAGATACGCAGTATTTT. This sequence encodes CASSHGKQGTDTQYF.

The chain uses TRBV9 and TRBJ1-1; tentative D call: TRBD1 (6 bases). CDR3 length: 15 amino acids. Germline V gives CDR1 SGDLS, CDR2 YYNGEE. Deletions cut 3 bases from V and 5 bases from J, with 17 bases between. The CDR3 is CASSDGRGARTEAFF. DNA for the CDR3: TGTGCCAGCAGCGACGGCCGGGGGGCAAGAACTGAAGCTTTCTTT. Using reference TRBV9 and TRBJ1-1 for the parts outside the CDR3, the full variable domain is DSGVTQTPKHLITATGQRVTLRCSPRSGDLSVYWYQQSLDQGLQFLIQYYNGEERAKGNILERFSAQQFPDLHSELNLSSLELGDSALYFCASSDGRGARTEAFFGQGTRLTVV.

This chain joins TRBV3-1 (or the pseudogene TRBV3-2) and TRBJ2-7; 8 nucleotides match TRBD2. J gave up 3 bases and V 4 bases, and 8 bases lay outside the gene matches. CDR3 length: 15 amino acids. CDR1 LGHDT and CDR2 YNNKEL come from the germline V gene (reference sequence). Here the CDR3 reads CASSPTVAGGYEQYF. Written as DNA, the CDR3 is TGTGCCAGCAGCCCCACTGTCGCGGGGGGCTACGAGCAGTACTTC.

The chain employs TRBV2 and TRBJ1-5; D ambiguous. The CDR3 sequence is 14 residues long. Trimming took 3 bases from V and 4 from J, leaving 10 bases between them. The germline CDR1 and CDR2 sequences are SNHLY and FYNNEI. Here the CDR3 DNA reads TGTGCCAGCAGTGACAGGACCTCGAATCAGCCCCAGCATTTT. This gives the protein CASSDRTSNQPQHF.

The rearrangement links TRBV12-5 to TRBJ2-3, with a possible D match to TRBD1 (6 bases). Trimming took 6 bases from V and 0 from J, leaving 13 bases between them. The CDR3 has 15 amino acids. Germline V lookup: CDR1 LGHNT, CDR2 FRNRAP. CDR3 bases: TGTGCTAGTGGACGAGACAGGACTAGCACAGATACGCAGTATTTT. Translating gives CASGRDRTSTDTQYF.

J is TRBJ2-1 and V is TRBV10-3; 9 positions match TRBD2. CDR1 is ENHRY and CDR2 is SYGVKD in the germline V gene. Trimming took 2 bases from V and 2 from J; bases not matched to a gene: 10. The CDR3 has 18 residues. The CDR3 loop reads CAISEPMERGATYNEQFF. CDR3 coding DNA: TGTGCCATCAGTGAGCCGATGGAGCGGGGGGCCACCTACAATGAGCAGTTCTTC.

The chain carries TRBV4-3 and TRBJ2-7; D may match TRBD1 or TRBD2 (5 bases each). Trimming cost V 0 bases and J 4 bases, with 10 bases left between them. The CDR3 contains 14 residues. From germline, CDR1 is LGHNA and CDR2 YSLEER. CDR3 sequence: CASSQDLGTYEQYF. CDR3 DNA: TGCGCCAGCAGCCAAGATCTGGGGACGTACGAGCAGTACTTC.

The chain uses TRBV28 and TRBJ2-3, with 10 bases matching TRBD2. The CDR3 consists of 15 residues. V was clipped by 4 bases and J by 2 bases; unmatched bases: 3. The germline V gene encodes CDR1 MDHEN and CDR2 SYDVKM. This chain's CDR3 is CASSYGLAVTDTQYF. CDR3 DNA: TGTGCCAGCAGTTACGGACTAGCGGTCACAGATACGCAGTATTTT.

This clone occurred many times. V usage is TRBV5-4 and J usage is TRBJ1-2; 10 nucleotides agree with TRBD1. Germline assignment: CDR1 SGHNT and CDR2 YYREEE (reference sequence). The V segment lost 4 bases and the J segment 8 bases; nucleotides outside the gene matches: 11. The CDR3 contains 15 residues. The CDR3 DNA reads TGTGCCAGCAGCCCAAGGCGGACAGGGGGTTTAGGCTACACCTTC. Amino acids: CASSPRRTGGLGYTF.

The chain combines TRBV11-3 with TRBJ2-7, with D hard to call. Trimming left V 0 bases short and J 2 bases short, with 8 bases between. Per germline, CDR1 SGHNT and CDR2 YENEEA. The CDR3 is 14 residues long. CDR3 DNA sequence: TGTGCCAGCAGCTTAGACGTACGGACCTACGAGCAGTACTTC. Protein sequence: CASSLDVRTYEQYF. Full variable domain (missing parts from reference TRBV11-3 and TRBJ2-7): EAGVVQSPRYKIIEKKQPVAFWCNPISGHNTLYWYLQNLGQGPELLIRYENEEAVDDSQLPKDRFSAERLKGVDSTLKIQPAELGDSAVYLCASSLDVRTYEQYFGPGTRLTVT.

The chain joins TRBV7-8 to TRBJ1-1; D gene unclear. Germline V gives CDR1 SGHVS, CDR2 FQNEAQ. This CDR3 has 13 residues. The V and J ends lost 3 bases and 4 bases respectively, with 9 bases between them. Here the CDR3 reads CASSLELGTEAFF. CDR3 DNA: TGTGCCAGCAGCTTGGAGTTGGGCACTGAAGCTTTCTTT.

The chain joins TRBV7-2 to TRBJ2-5, with 7 positions matching TRBD2. The V gene's germline CDR1 is SGHTA and CDR2 FQGNSA. Trimming took 5 bases from V and 2 from J; bases not matched to a gene: 5. CDR3 size: 14 residues. The CDR3 spells CASSTQRGQETQYF. The CDR3 nucleotides are TGTGCCAGCAGCACACAGCGGGGTCAAGAGACCCAGTACTTC.

The chain employs TRBV7-2 and TRBJ1-4, with D possibly matching TRBD1 (6 bases). The V end was cut by 4 bases, the J end by 4 bases, with 10 bases between. Germline V gene sequence: CDR1 SGHTA, CDR2 FQGNSA. This CDR3 has 14 amino acids. CDR3 in DNA: TGTGCCAGCAGCTCCAGGACAGTTAATGAAAAACTGTTTTTT. Translation: CASSSRTVNEKLFF.

Written as DNA, the CDR3 is TGCAGCGTTGTTCAGGGGAACATGAACACTGAAGCTTTCTTT. The encoded protein is CSVVQGNMNTEAFF. The chain has TRBV29-1 and TRBJ1-1, with D perhaps matching TRBD1 (6 bases). The V end was cut by 4 bases, the J end by 0 bases, with 12 bases between. The germline V gene has CDR1 SQVTM and CDR2 ANQGSEA. The CDR3 totals 14 residues.

The chain recombines TRBV12-3 or TRBV12-4 with TRBJ1-1, with D perhaps TRBD1 (6 bases). Trimming removed 6 bases at V and 1 base at J, with 9 bases between. The CDR3 sequence is 13 residues long. The CDR3 sequence: CASSEGGNTEAFF. The CDR3 DNA follows: TGTGCCAGCAGCGAAGGGGGGAACACTGAAGCTTTCTTT.